This TCR beta chain was sequenced during a study of vaccination and CD4 T cells after COVID-19. Concerning this clonotype: Its antigen is currently unknown.

Cultured CD4+ T cells had their DNA profiled by the Oncomine TCR Beta short-read assay. TCRdb passed the PCR reads through MiXCR, listing each CDR3 protein once. The sample carries some 21,000 distinct CDR3 sequences, roughly half recorded once. V gave up 7 bases and J gave up 0 bases; unmatched junction bases: 3. The germline gives CDR1 SGHRS, CDR2 YFSETQ. CDR3 size: 13 residues. The treatment was: approximately nine-day PBMC culture with coronavirus spike peptide pools or control peptides (ViraFEST assay). Material for sequencing was CD4+ T cells from blood, cultured in vitro. The receptor was derived from a human donor who had recovered from COVID-19. The genes are TRBV5-1 and TRBJ2-5, with 7 positions matching TRBD1. For the CDR3, the DNA is TGCGCCAGCGAGGGACAGAACCAAGAGACCCAGTACTTC. This gives the protein CASEGQNQETQYF. The whole variable domain, remainder taken from reference TRBV5-1 and TRBJ2-5, is KAGVTQTPRYLIKTRGQQVTLSCSPISGHRSVSWYQQTPGQGLQFLFEYFSETQRNKGNFPGRFSGRQFSNSRSEMNVSTLELGDSALYLCASEGQNQETQYFGPGTRLLVL.